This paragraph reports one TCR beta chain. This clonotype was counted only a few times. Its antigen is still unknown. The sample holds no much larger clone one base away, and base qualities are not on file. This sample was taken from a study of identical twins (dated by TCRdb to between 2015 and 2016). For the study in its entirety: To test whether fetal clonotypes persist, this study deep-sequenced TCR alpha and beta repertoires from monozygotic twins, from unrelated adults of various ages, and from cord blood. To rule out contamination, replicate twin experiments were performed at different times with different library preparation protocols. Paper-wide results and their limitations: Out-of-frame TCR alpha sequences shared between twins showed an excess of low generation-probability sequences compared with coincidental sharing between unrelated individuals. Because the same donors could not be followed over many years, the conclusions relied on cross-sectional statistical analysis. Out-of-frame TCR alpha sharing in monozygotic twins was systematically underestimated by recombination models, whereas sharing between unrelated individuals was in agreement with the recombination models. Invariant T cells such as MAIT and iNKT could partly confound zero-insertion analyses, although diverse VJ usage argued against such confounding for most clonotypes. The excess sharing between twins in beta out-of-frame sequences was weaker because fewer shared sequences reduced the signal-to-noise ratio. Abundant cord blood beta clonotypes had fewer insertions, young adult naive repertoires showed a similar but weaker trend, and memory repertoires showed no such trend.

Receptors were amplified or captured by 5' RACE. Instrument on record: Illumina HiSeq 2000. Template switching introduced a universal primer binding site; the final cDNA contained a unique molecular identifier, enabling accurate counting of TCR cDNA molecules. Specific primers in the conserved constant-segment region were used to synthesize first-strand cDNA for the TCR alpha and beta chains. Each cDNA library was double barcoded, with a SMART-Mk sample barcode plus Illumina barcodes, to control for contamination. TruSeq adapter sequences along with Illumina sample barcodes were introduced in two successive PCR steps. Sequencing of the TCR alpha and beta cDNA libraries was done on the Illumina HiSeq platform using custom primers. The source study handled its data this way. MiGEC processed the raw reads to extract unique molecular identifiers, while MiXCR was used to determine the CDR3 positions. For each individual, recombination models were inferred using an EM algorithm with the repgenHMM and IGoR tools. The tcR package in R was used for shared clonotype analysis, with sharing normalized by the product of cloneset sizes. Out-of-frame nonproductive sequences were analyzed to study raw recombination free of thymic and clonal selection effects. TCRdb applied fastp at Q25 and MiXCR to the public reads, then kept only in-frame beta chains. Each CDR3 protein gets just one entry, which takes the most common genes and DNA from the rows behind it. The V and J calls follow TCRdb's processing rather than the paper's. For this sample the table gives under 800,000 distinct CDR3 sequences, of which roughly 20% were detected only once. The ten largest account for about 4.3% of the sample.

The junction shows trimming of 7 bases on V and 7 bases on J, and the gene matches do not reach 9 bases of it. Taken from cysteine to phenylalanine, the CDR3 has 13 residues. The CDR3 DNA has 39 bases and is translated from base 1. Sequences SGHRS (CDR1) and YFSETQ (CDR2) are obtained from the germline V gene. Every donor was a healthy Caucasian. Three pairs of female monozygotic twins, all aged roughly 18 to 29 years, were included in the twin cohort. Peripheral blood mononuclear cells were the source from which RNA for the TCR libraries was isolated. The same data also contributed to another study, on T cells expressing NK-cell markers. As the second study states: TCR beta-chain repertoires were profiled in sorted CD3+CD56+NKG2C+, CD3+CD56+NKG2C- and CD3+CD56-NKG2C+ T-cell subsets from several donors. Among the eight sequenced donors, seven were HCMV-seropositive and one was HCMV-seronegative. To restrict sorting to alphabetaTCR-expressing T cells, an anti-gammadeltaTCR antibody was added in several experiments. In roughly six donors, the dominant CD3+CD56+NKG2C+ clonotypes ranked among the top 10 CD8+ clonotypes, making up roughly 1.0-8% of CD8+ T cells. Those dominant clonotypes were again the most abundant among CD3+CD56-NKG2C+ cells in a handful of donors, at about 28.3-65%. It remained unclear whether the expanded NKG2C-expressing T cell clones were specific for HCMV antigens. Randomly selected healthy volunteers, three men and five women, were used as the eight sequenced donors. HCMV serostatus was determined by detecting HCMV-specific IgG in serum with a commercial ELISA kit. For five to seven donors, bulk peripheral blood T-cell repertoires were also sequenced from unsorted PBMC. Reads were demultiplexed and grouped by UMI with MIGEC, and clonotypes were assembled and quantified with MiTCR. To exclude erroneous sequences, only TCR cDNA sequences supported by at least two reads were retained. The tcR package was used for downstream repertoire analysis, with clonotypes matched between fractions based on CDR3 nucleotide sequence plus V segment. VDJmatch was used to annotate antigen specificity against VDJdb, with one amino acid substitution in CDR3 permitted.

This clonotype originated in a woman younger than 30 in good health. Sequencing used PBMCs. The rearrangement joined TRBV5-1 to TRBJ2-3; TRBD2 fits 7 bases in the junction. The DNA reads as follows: TGCGCCAGCGACGCGGGGGAGCCTAATACGCAGTATTTT. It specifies CASDAGEPNTQYF.